This TCR beta chain was obtained from a study of shared clonotypes between healthy human individuals. Study details: The plates for each donor numbered three CD4 naive, three CD4 memory, two CD8 naive and one CD8 memory.

The germline CDR1 and CDR2 sequences are MNHEY and SVGAGI. This CDR3 has 14 residues. V was cut by 2 bases and J by 3 bases, with 11 bases left in between. Repertoires were generated with immunoSEQ multiplex PCR, while TCRdb's copy carries only in-frame clones and drops some. The sample carries roughly 2,000,000 clones, 85% to 95% recorded once. CD45RO-negative, CCR7-selected cells formed the naive CD8 fraction, which excluded terminally differentiated effector memory CD45RA+ cells. All the donors were Caucasian adults who lived in Nashville, Tennessee. This chain links TRBV6-5 with TRBJ2-7, with D maybe TRBD2 (5 bases). This sequence originates from a man aged 18 to 30 in good health. Some clones in this sample may be carry-over from other donors' samples. Sequencing was performed on naive CD8+ T cells from PBMCs. The DNA for the CDR3 is TGTGCCAGCAGTTACGGTGAGCGGTTCTACGAGCAGTACTTC. Residues: CASSYGERFYEQYF.